This T cell receptor (beta chain) emerged from a study of T cells after yellow fever vaccination. Notes on the study in general: Clones that expanded after primary vaccination mostly reappeared after the booster (roughly 96% CD4, about 89% CD8). Clonotypes shared by both compartments, CD4 and CD8, made up a small share. Peaking on day 5 versus 15, the secondary response was faster but weaker.

UMIs were added to TCR cDNA along with a universal primer site when it was made by 5'RACE template switching. TCRdb passed the 5' RACE reads through MiXCR, listing each CDR3 protein once. The table shows approximately 450,000 distinct CDR3 sequences, with approximately 18% occurring only once. V trimming: 6 bases; J trimming: 5 bases; junction bases outside the gene matches: 12. Germline V gene sequence: CDR1 MNHEY, CDR2 SMNVEV (reference sequence). This CDR3 spans 15 amino acids. This clonotype was observed a handful of times. The antigen remains undetermined. The sequence was obtained from a man aged 18 to 29 who received the YFV17D yellow fever vaccine. The source material was PBMCs, sampled before the yellow fever booster vaccination. The chain employs TRBV27 and TRBJ1-1; 7 nucleotides match TRBD1. In DNA form, the CDR3 reads TGTGCCAGCAGGATTTGGGAGGGGGCGATAACTGAAGCTTTCTTT. Its protein is CASRIWEGAITEAFF.